The present TCR beta chain was sequenced within a study of blood T cell repertoires in COVID-19. Per the germline V gene, CDR1 is SGHTA and CDR2 is FQGNSA. V shed 5 bases and J 0 bases; nucleotides not matched to a gene: 7. This CDR3 has 18 amino acids. Method: immunoSEQ multiplex PCR; TCRdb's copy keeps in-frame clones and lacks some. The sample comprises about 250,000 clones, around 88% of which are singletons, and about 5.9% rests with the top ten. The sequenced sample was peripheral blood. This TCR was sampled from a woman between 25 and 40 years old with COVID-19, enrolled during active disease. This sequence joins TRBV7-2 and TRBJ2-2, with 12 positions matching TRBD2. CDR3 protein: CASSPTSGGRPNTGELFF. In DNA form, the CDR3 reads TGTGCCAGCAGCCCTACTAGCGGGGGGCGACCGAACACCGGGGAGCTGTTTTTT.